Detailed here is one T cell receptor (beta chain). In its sample, this clonotype was seen a few times. What antigen it recognizes has not been identified. It has no much larger one-base neighbor in the sample; base qualities were not kept. Via the germline V gene, CDR1 is SNHLY and CDR2 FYNNEI. Trimming at the junction amounts to 2 bases on V and 5 bases on J, and the germline ends lie 11 bases apart. The cysteine opens and the phenylalanine closes a CDR3 of 14 amino acids. Of the read, only the CDR3 DNA is kept; its 42 bases are in frame from base 1. Sequenced using an Illumina HiSeq 2500. Quantitative 5'-RACE with molecular barcodes was used to prepare TCR beta libraries. On the authors' methods: A new computational method based on a probabilistic model of VDJ rearrangement was used to identify disease-linked TCR variants. In TCRdb, the public reads were trimmed at Q25 with fastp and aligned with MiXCR, with productive beta chains retained. Each record represents a unique CDR3 protein, reported with the most common genes and DNA among its rows. None of the V and J calls come from the authors' own analysis; TCRdb made them. The sample table shows about 160,000 distinct CDR3 sequences, and roughly 10% are seen once. The top ten clones comprise roughly 16% of the sample.

The sample is drawn from a study of CD8 T cells in ankylosing spondylitis (dated by TCRdb to the late 2010s). Background for the entire study: The study set out to find disease-linked TCR variants by profiling T cell receptor beta repertoires in ankylosing spondylitis patients and healthy donors. The full study cohort comprised 20 to 30 ankylosing spondylitis patients and approximately 100 healthy donors. Peripheral blood samples were taken, and synovial fluid was additionally collected from ankylosing spondylitis patients.

Beyond this particular receptor, the publication reports: A TCR beta motif of several highly homologous amino acid variants appeared characteristic of blood from ankylosing spondylitis patients. The disease-linked clones had a CD8+ phenotype and were found at relatively low frequencies in peripheral blood. Significant enrichment of the disease-linked clones was reported in matched synovial fluid samples from ankylosing spondylitis patients. Some motif variants were previously reported in synovial fluid and blood of reactive arthritis patients, suggesting common disease-initiation mechanisms.

The rearranged segments are TRBV2 and TRBJ2-3; the D gene could be TRBD1 or TRBD2, each one agreeing over 5 bases. The receptor's source is a female donor with ankylosing spondylitis or in good health (not recorded which). Input material: blood, either unsorted or a sorted T cell fraction (not recorded which). The DNA sequence is as follows: TGTGCCAGCAGTGAAAGGGACGAGCAAGATACGCAGTATTTT. Its amino acids are CASSERDEQDTQYF.